This record covers a single T cell receptor (beta chain). Its specific antigen is unknown. One base away there is no much larger clone; base qualities are not given. The time point label here, explained by the study, means: newly diagnosed GD, antithyroid drugs for less than 3 months. For both TCR sequencing and RNA sequencing, RNA was extracted from PBMCs using TRIzol. The diagnosis of Graves' disease was made according to American Thyroid Association guidelines. Recruitment of patients was carried out at an endocrinology department in Xi'an, China. Each patient gave about 8.1 milliliters of peripheral blood, collected in an EDTA anticoagulant tube. Ficoll Paque Plus density gradient separation was used to isolate PBMCs, and no further T cell sorting was done. An Agilent 2100 Bioanalyzer and agarose gel were used to check RNA quality, while a NanoDrop 2000 measured RNA concentration. This sample was included in a study of regulatory T cells in long-lasting Graves disease (dated by TCRdb to the early 2020s). At the level of the whole study: Newly diagnosed Graves' disease patients had taken antithyroid drugs for less than 3 months. Patients with persistent Graves' disease were compared with patients with newly diagnosed Graves' disease using TCR sequencing and RNA sequencing of peripheral blood. TCR sequencing covered about 13 persistent and 20 or so newly diagnosed Graves' disease patients, some 33 samples in total. The study was conducted in China and was registered as a clinical trial. Beyond this particular receptor, the publication reports: More public clonotypes were shared among persistent patients (approximately 3,000) than among newly diagnosed patients (under 1,000). Sequencing and analysis were restricted to the TCR beta chain. Peripheral blood alone was examined, since thyroid tissue, which constituted the primary lesion, could not be accessed. The authors noted that the small sample size was a limitation that may lower accuracy. Compared with newly diagnosed patients, persistent Graves' disease patients had lower TCR Shannon entropy and fewer highly expanded clones, which suggests clonal expansion.

The library came from multiplex PCR. Instrument on record: Illumina HiSeq 4000. CDR3 regions were amplified by Arm-PCR with iRepertoire HTBI primers to construct TCR beta libraries. PCR products were gel purified before sequencing. Per the authors' processing: Gene usage analysis of CDR3 amino acid clonotypes used the 55 to 65 TRBV and more than 13 TRBJ segments found across samples. Filtered high-quality paired reads were merged into contigs using COPE and FqMerger. BLAST was used to align contigs to IMGT TRBV, TRBD and TRBJ reference genes, with CDR3 defined following IMGT. Any clonotype with a frequency above 0.1% was classified as a highly expanded clone. Shannon entropy served as the measure of repertoire diversity, while the Gini coefficient captured V-J evenness. Public clonotypes were defined as clonotypes shared by more than one individual. Using fastp trimming at Q25 and MiXCR clonotype assembly, TCRdb reanalyzed the public sequencing data and kept in-frame beta chains. Every CDR3 protein is listed once, alongside the most common genes and DNA of its rows. TCRdb, not the authors, supplied the V and J calls. This sample holds some 600,000 distinct CDR3 sequences; around 15% were observed only once. About 11% of the sample rests with the top ten.

This sample also appeared in a second study, on T cells in Graves' hyperthyroidism and ophthalmopathy. As the second publication notes: A patient counted as having stable Graves' hyperthyroidism if no progression to ophthalmopathy occurred over 18 months of follow-up. Hyperthyroidism patients were newly diagnosed, had a disease duration of under 2 months, and were aged 18 to 65 years. Exclusion was applied to patients with uncontrolled infections, other autoimmune diseases, pregnancy or lactation. Diagnoses were based on clinical symptoms, serum thyroxine and TRAb, thyroid ultrasound and orbital computed tomography. The TCR CDR3 was subjected to a first round of RT-PCR using the HTBI primer set and the Qiagen OneStep RT-PCR kit. Blood samples also contained most of the expanded thyroid clonotypes (frequency above 0.001), which suggests that blood repertoires may reflect thyroid immune responses. Ophthalmopathy was separated from stable hyperthyroidism by a 13 V-J signature model, with approximately 90% sensitivity and 81% to 82% specificity obtained in cross-validation and 80%/75% obtained in testing. In validation, the model predicted progression to ophthalmopathy with 55% to 71% sensitivity and approximately 78% specificity, a median of 6.5 months before onset. TCR V-J signatures able to tell the groups apart were searched for in a discovery cohort of 90 to 100 patients, of whom under 45 had Graves' ophthalmopathy and roughly 59 had stable Graves' hyperthyroidism. An independent validation cohort of around 19 hyperthyroidism patients and 15 or so patients who later progressed to ophthalmopathy tested prospective prediction of ophthalmopathy. The roughly 90 discovery patients were divided at random into training and test sets in a 7:3 ratio. The study also compared thyroid tissue and blood T-cell repertoires from over 5 Graves' hyperthyroidism patients. After sampling, hyperthyroidism patients received methimazole starting at 30 mg daily, and ophthalmopathy patients received high-dose intravenous methylprednisolone. A second multiplex PCR round built the libraries, followed by size selection and purification. Libraries were sequenced paired-end with 100 bp reads on an Illumina HiSeq2000. SOAPnuke was used to process the raw data, throwing out any read that contained adapters or uncalled bases, had a mean Phred below 15, or lacked an exact constant-primer or identifier match. High-quality paired reads were merged with COPE v1.2.5, and unique nucleotide sequences were defined as clonotypes. Clonotypes were aligned to IMGT TRBV, TRBD and TRBJ reference segments using MiTCR v1.1. Only V-J combinations with frequency above 0.0001, covering 99% to 99.2% of repertoires, were analysed. A TCS score was defined as the ratio of F50 (clonal expansion) to E x V (chaos), with BLOSUM62-based TCRdist applied between CDR3 peptides within each V-J. Welch's t-statistics and random forest reduced roughly 500 V-J features to about 13, which were used in a naive Bayes classifier (R e1071). Sample size was not statistically predetermined, and investigators were not blinded to group allocation. The paper describes TCR Vbeta CDR3 sequencing of 140 or so peripheral blood samples, made up of approximately 40 ophthalmopathy patients, approximately 73 hyperthyroidism patients and around 17 progressor patients.

This TCR came from a man between 18 and 35 years old with Graves disease. Donor details come from another sample of the same person, matched by shared clones. The sequences come from peripheral blood mononuclear cells (PBMCs), collected at new diagnosis, from a patient treated with antithyroid drugs.

The DNA sequence is TGTGCCATCAGTTTGACTAGCGGCAAGCAGTACTTC. Translated, it reads CAISLTSGKQYF. Recombination linked TRBV10-3 to TRBJ2-7; 9 nucleotides in the junction match TRBD2. V is cut back by 5 bases and J by 8 bases, with 4 bases in the junction unmatched. The CDR3 spans 12 residues, from the cysteine through the phenylalanine. The kept DNA is CDR3 alone, 36 bases in frame from the first base. Reading the germline V gene gives CDR1 ENHRY and CDR2 SYGVKD.